This entry lists 18 T cell receptor beta chains sequenced from one sample in a study of shared clonotypes between healthy human individuals. Positive CCR7 selection of CD45RO-negative cells yielded the naive CD8 cells, and terminally differentiated effector memory CD45RA+ cells were excluded. Sequenced by immunoSEQ multiplex PCR; TCRdb stores in-frame clones only, minus some. The profile covers under 1 million clones, with about 96% appearing a single time and about 0.25% taken by the ten largest. The sequencing input was naive CD8+ T cells sorted from blood. These receptor sequences come from a man aged 25-45 years in good health.

This chain connects TRBV27 to TRBJ2-7; 7 bases match TRBD1. Germline lookup yields CDR1 MNHEY and CDR2 SMNVEV (reference sequence). This CDR3 is 15 amino acids long. The ends lost 5 bases at V and 0 bases at J; junction bases unmatched: 7. CDR3 nucleotides: TGTGCCAGCAGTACCCGACAGGGTAGCTCCTACGAGCAGTACTTC. The encoded protein is CASSTRQGSSYEQYF.

The chain joins TRBV27 to TRBJ2-6; maybe TRBD1 (5 bases). V lost 6 bases, J lost 0 bases, and 12 bases lay in between. The length of the CDR3 is 16 residues. Germline assignment: CDR1 MNHEY and CDR2 SMNVEV (reference sequence). The CDR3 spells CASSLGAYSGANVLTF. The CDR3 DNA reads as TGTGCCAGCAGCTTAGGGGCGTACTCTGGGGCCAACGTCCTGACTTTC.

V is TRBV7-9 and J is TRBJ2-3; the D gene is possibly TRBD1 (6 bases). CDR1 SEHNR and CDR2 FQNEAQ come from the germline V gene (reference sequence). The CDR3 loop spans 14 amino acids. V was shortened by 3 bases and J by 4 bases, with 11 bases between the two germline ends. The DNA for the CDR3 is TGTGCCAGCAGCTTCCCAGACAGGCCAGATACGCAGTATTTT. This encodes CASSFPDRPDTQYF.

The rearrangement joins TRBV13 to TRBJ2-7, with D tentatively TRBD1 or TRBD2 (5 bases each). Germline loops: CDR1 PRHDT, CDR2 FYEKMQ (reference sequence). Trimming left V 2 bases short and J 6 bases short, with 20 bases between. There are 16 residues in the CDR3. Written as DNA, the CDR3 is TGTGCCAGCAGCTTAACCCCGGGGCTACCCGGGCGCGAGCAGTACTTC. Translation gives CASSLTPGLPGREQYF.

The chain couples TRBV7-2 to TRBJ2-1; 13 bases line up with TRBD2. The CDR3 has 14 residues. V lost 4 bases, J lost 12 bases, and 6 bases stayed unmatched. Germline-derived CDR1 and CDR2 are SGHTA and FQGNSA. CDR3: CASSWGLAGFVQFF. DNA for the CDR3: TGTGCCAGCAGCTGGGGACTAGCGGGATTTGTGCAGTTCTTC.

The chain links TRBV19 to TRBJ1-5; D is perhaps TRBD1 (6 bases). The germline V gene has CDR1 LNHDA and CDR2 SQIVND (reference sequence). This CDR3 has 15 amino acids. V gave up 3 bases and J gave up 3 bases, with 12 bases separating them. The CDR3 protein is CASSISRGLNQPQHF. The CDR3 DNA reads TGTGCCAGTAGTATTTCCAGGGGCCTCAATCAGCCCCAGCATTTT.

V gene TRBV5-4 combines with J gene TRBJ1-5; D remains unclear. The CDR3 covers 13 residues. V lost 1 base to trimming and J lost 4 bases, with 6 bases between them. Germline assignment: CDR1 SGHNT and CDR2 YYREEE (reference sequence). DNA for the CDR3: TGTGCCAGCAGCTTGAACCCGAATCAGCCCCAGCATTTT. Its translation: CASSLNPNQPQHF. The whole variable domain, filled in from reference TRBV5-4 and TRBJ1-5, reads ETGVTQSPTHLIKTRGQQVTLRCSSQSGHNTVSWYQQALGQGPQFIFQYYREEENGRGNFPPRFSGLQFPNYSSELNVNALELDDSALYLCASSLNPNQPQHFGDGTRLSIL.

This chain links TRBV5-4 with TRBJ2-1; perhaps TRBD1 as D (5 bases). The germline gives CDR1 SGHNT, CDR2 YYREEE (reference sequence). The V gene lost 3 bases and the J gene lost 1 base, with 8 bases spanning the gap. The CDR3 loop spans 14 amino acids. DNA for the CDR3: TGTGCCAGCAGCTCCGACAGTTCCTACAATGAGCAGTTCTTC. Translation gives CASSSDSSYNEQFF. The full variable domain, completed using reference TRBV5-4 and TRBJ2-1, is ETGVTQSPTHLIKTRGQQVTLRCSSQSGHNTVSWYQQALGQGPQFIFQYYREEENGRGNFPPRFSGLQFPNYSSELNVNALELDDSALYLCASSSDSSYNEQFFGPGTRLTVL.

This chain uses TRBV5-1 with TRBJ2-3; D is uncertain. Deletions cut 1 base from V and 4 bases from J, with 13 bases between. Looked up from germline, CDR1 is SGHRS and CDR2 is YFSETQ. The CDR3 totals 15 residues. The CDR3 nucleotides read TGCGCCAGCAGCTTGCTGCAAGGTCGCGCAGATACGCAGTATTTT. This sequence encodes CASSLLQGRADTQYF.

In DNA form, the CDR3 reads TGTGCCAGCGCGCCCTTGGCTAGCGGGAGAGGGGGCCCCTCCTACGAGCAGTACTTC. The encoded protein is CASAPLASGRGGPSYEQYF. This rearrangement joins TRBV27 to TRBJ2-7; 10 bases match TRBD2. V gave up 8 bases and J gave up 0 bases; unmatched junction bases: 19. This CDR3 spans 19 amino acids. Germline CDR1 and CDR2: MNHEY and SMNVEV (reference sequence).

The chain employs TRBV29-1 and TRBJ2-7, with 7 positions matching TRBD1. Germline V gives CDR1 SQVTM, CDR2 ANQGSEA. This CDR3 comprises 14 residues. The V segment lost 7 bases and the J segment 4 bases; nucleotides outside the gene matches: 13. The CDR3 DNA reads TGCAGCGCCCTTGGACAGGCCAGTTATTACGAGCAGTACTTC. Translating gives CSALGQASYYEQYF.

The chain recombines TRBV27 with TRBJ1-1; D is perhaps TRBD1 (6 bases). V was trimmed by 6 bases and J by 3 bases, leaving 14 bases between them. The CDR3 is 14 amino acids. The germline gives CDR1 MNHEY, CDR2 SMNVEV (reference sequence). The CDR3 coding sequence is TGTGCCAGCAGCCAGCACAGGGATGACACTGAAGCTTTCTTT. Translation: CASSQHRDDTEAFF.

This clone was found once. V gene TRBV5-4 combines with J gene TRBJ2-1, with D perhaps being TRBD1 or TRBD2 (5 bases each). Germline V CDR1 and CDR2: SGHNT, YYREEE (reference sequence). Deletions cut 4 bases from V and 6 bases from J, with 11 bases between. This CDR3 is 13 amino acids long. In DNA, the CDR3 is TGTGCCAGCAGCCCCCGGGACCGCAATGAGCAGTTCTTC. This sequence encodes CASSPRDRNEQFF.

The V gene is TRBV6-1, the J gene TRBJ1-1; D unresolved. The CDR3 extends over 15 amino acids. The germline CDR1 and CDR2 sequences are MNHNS and SASEGT. Trimming removed 0 bases at V and 6 bases at J, with 14 bases between. The CDR3 DNA reads as TGTGCCAGCAGTGAAGCGGCGGTGGGGTACGCTGAAGCTTTCTTT. It is translated as CASSEAAVGYAEAFF.

The chain recombines TRBV28 with TRBJ1-5; possibly TRBD1 for D (5 bases). CDR3 length: 15 residues. Germline V CDR1 and CDR2: MDHEN, SYDVKM. V lost 7 bases, J lost 0 bases, and 13 bases lay in between. Here the CDR3 reads CASTQQVYSNQPQHF. DNA for the CDR3: TGTGCCAGCACCCAACAGGTCTATAGCAATCAGCCCCAGCATTTT. Combining the CDR3 with reference TRBV28 and TRBJ1-5 gives the whole variable domain DVKVTQSSRYLVKRTGEKVFLECVQDMDHENMFWYRQDPGLGLRLIYFSYDVKMKEKGDIPEGYSVSREKKERFSLILESASTNQTSMYLCASTQQVYSNQPQHFGDGTRLSIL.

The rearrangement joins TRBV29-1 to TRBJ1-1, with D unclear. Germline CDR1 reads SQVTM; CDR2 reads ANQGSEA. Trimming removed 5 bases at V and 1 base at J, with 8 bases between. The CDR3 has 12 amino acids. CDR3 sequence: CSVQQQNTEAFF. CDR3 coding DNA: TGCAGCGTTCAACAGCAGAACACTGAAGCTTTCTTT.

In nucleotides, the CDR3 is TGTGCCAGCAGTTTACGAGGGCGCGACGGGGAGCTGTTTTTT. Amino acids: CASSLRGRDGELFF. V is TRBV27 and J is TRBJ2-2; D is perhaps TRBD2 (5 bases). This CDR3 has 14 residues. Germline CDR1 reads MNHEY; CDR2 reads SMNVEV (reference sequence). V was pared by 2 bases and J by 7 bases, with 11 bases between.

As for this clone: The identical CDR3 is also encoded by other nucleotide sequences in the sample. The chain carries TRBV29-1 and TRBJ2-7; 9 bases map to TRBD2. CDR1 is SQVTM and CDR2 is ANQGSEA in the germline V gene. V lost 6 bases and J lost 2; bases outside the gene matches: 5. CDR3 length equals 13 residues. The CDR3 DNA follows: TGCAGCGTGGAGGTAGCGGGAGCCTACGAGCAGTACTTC. As protein: CSVEVAGAYEQYF.